The 14 T cell receptor beta chains below come from one sample, sequenced in a study of cytomegalovirus exposure and HLA in healthy donors. The PCR made use of 60 Vbeta and 13 Jbeta primers. Repertoires were generated with immunoSEQ multiplex PCR, while TCRdb's copy carries only in-frame clones and drops some. The data show over 75,000 clones, about 75% seen once. Source material: PBMCs. Source of these receptors: a man aged 35-49 years in good health and CMV-seropositive.

This clone showed up just a few times. The chain couples TRBV4-1 to TRBJ2-3; weak D call: TRBD2 (5 bases). Germline V gene data show CDR1 as MGHRA and CDR2 as YSYEKL. Trimming left V 1 base short and J 2 bases short, with 16 bases between. The CDR3 runs to 17 residues. The CDR3 nucleotides are TGCGCCAGCAGCCAAGCCCCTATACGGGGTATCACAGATACGCAGTATTTT. This sequence encodes CASSQAPIRGITDTQYF.

This sequence joins TRBV11-2 and TRBJ2-7; D gene unclear. V lost 3 bases, J lost 0 bases, and 9 bases lay in between. The germline CDR1 and CDR2 sequences are SGHAT and FQNNGV. The CDR3 is made up of 14 amino acids. This CDR3 reads CASSLPGTSYEQYF. The CDR3 region has the DNA TGTGCCAGCAGCTTGCCAGGTACCTCCTACGAGCAGTACTTC.

This clone came up once. This chain uses TRBV6-5 with TRBJ1-2; 8 bases fit TRBD1. Unmatched junction bases numbered 6, after V lost 2 bases and J lost 7 bases. The CDR3 has 14 residues. Germline assignment: CDR1 MNHEY and CDR2 SVGAGI. Here the CDR3 DNA reads TGTGCCAGCAGTTACCTGGGACAGGCTGTTGGCTACACCTTC. This translates into CASSYLGQAVGYTF.

This chain uses TRBV27 with TRBJ2-1; a weak D match, TRBD2 (6 bases). The V gene's germline CDR1 is MNHEY and CDR2 SMNVEV (reference sequence). V lost 3 bases and J 4 bases, leaving 10 bases between the germline ends. The CDR3 is 14 amino acids. CDR3 sequence: CASSLGRGYNEQFF. CDR3 sequence (DNA): TGTGCCAGCAGTTTGGGGCGGGGTTACAATGAGCAGTTCTTC.

The chain has TRBV27 and TRBJ2-7, with TRBD2 identical over 7 bases. This CDR3 is built from 16 residues. Germline assignment: CDR1 MNHEY and CDR2 SMNVEV (reference sequence). The V gene end was trimmed by 2 bases and the J gene end by 0 bases; junction bases not matched to a gene: 7. The CDR3 reads CASSLLSGGSSYEQYF. In DNA form, the CDR3 reads TGTGCCAGCAGTTTACTCTCCGGGGGGAGCTCCTACGAGCAGTACTTC.

The chain employs TRBV5-1 and TRBJ1-2; 9 nucleotides line up with TRBD1. This CDR3 is 14 amino acids long. Unmatched junction bases numbered 2, after V lost 3 bases and J lost 2 bases. Germline values: CDR1 SGHRS, CDR2 YFSETQ. As DNA, the CDR3 is TGCGCCAGCAGCTCAGGACAGGGGAACTATGGCTACACCTTC. It specifies CASSSGQGNYGYTF.

This chain joins TRBV5-1 and TRBJ2-2; 8 nucleotides agree with TRBD1. The CDR3 is 15 residues long. Germline V gene lookup returns CDR1 SGHRS and CDR2 YFSETQ. J gave up 2 bases and V 5 bases, and 5 bases lay outside the gene matches. For the CDR3, the DNA is TGCGCCAGCAGTCAGGACAGGGCAAACACCGGGGAGCTGTTTTTT. Translation gives CASSQDRANTGELFF. Filled out from reference TRBV5-1 and TRBJ2-2, the complete variable domain reads KAGVTQTPRYLIKTRGQQVTLSCSPISGHRSVSWYQQTPGQGLQFLFEYFSETQRNKGNFPGRFSGRQFSNSRSEMNVSTLELGDSALYLCASSQDRANTGELFFGEGSRLTVL.

V is TRBV6-5 and J is TRBJ1-2, with no clear D. V gave up 5 bases and J gave up 4 bases, with 14 bases separating them. This CDR3 spans 14 amino acids. The germline CDR1 and CDR2 sequences are MNHEY and SVGAGI. The CDR3 is CASSSGNYGYGYTF. The CDR3 DNA sequence: TGTGCCAGCAGTAGCGGGAATTATGGCTATGGCTACACCTTC.

The sample holds a few counts of this clone. The J gene is TRBJ1-1, the V gene TRBV5-6, with D tentatively TRBD1 (5 bases). Germline lookup yields CDR1 SGHDT and CDR2 YYEEEE. Trimming took off 0 bases at V and 0 bases at J, with 9 bases between the two ends. CDR3 length: 15 residues. Here the CDR3 reads CASSLVAGMNTEAFF. CDR3 in DNA: TGTGCCAGCAGCTTGGTCGCAGGGATGAACACTGAAGCTTTCTTT.

The rearrangement links TRBV19 to TRBJ1-2; 8 bases agree with TRBD1. Germline CDR1 reads LNHDA; CDR2 reads SQIVND (reference sequence). J gave up 6 bases and V 0 bases, and 9 bases lay outside the gene matches. The CDR3 covers 16 residues. This chain's CDR3 is CASSIDPPRGHDGYTF. For the CDR3, the DNA is TGTGCCAGTAGTATAGATCCCCCCAGGGGGCATGATGGCTACACCTTC.

This clone came up a few times. This rearrangement joins TRBV19 to TRBJ2-2, with 8 nucleotides matching TRBD2. V was pared by 5 bases and J by 0 bases, with 2 bases of the junction left unmatched. There are 15 residues in the CDR3. Germline V CDR1 and CDR2: LNHDA, SQIVND (reference sequence). CDR3 sequence (DNA): TGTGCCAGTAGTCCGGGACTAGCGAACACCGGGGAGCTGTTTTTT. This translates into CASSPGLANTGELFF.

The CDR3 DNA sequence: TGTGCCAGCAGGATGGGGACAGTCAATGAAAAACTGTTTTTT. It is translated as CASRMGTVNEKLFF. The rearrangement joins TRBV6-5 to TRBJ1-4; 7 bases map to TRBD1. The CDR3 is 14 residues long. The V gene's germline CDR1 is MNHEY and CDR2 SVGAGI. The V gene end was trimmed by 6 bases and the J gene end by 5 bases; junction bases not matched to a gene: 6.

V is TRBV10-2 and J is TRBJ1-5; D remains ambiguous. Trimming removed 10 bases from V and 0 bases from J, with 10 bases in between. This CDR3 is built from 13 residues. CDR1 WSHSY and CDR2 SAAADI come from the germline V gene. CDR3 sequence reads: CATAGNSNQPQHF. The CDR3 nucleotides read TGCGCCACCGCGGGTAATAGCAATCAGCCCCAGCATTTT.

CDR3 protein: CATSGRTSGVTDTQYF. The CDR3 DNA sequence: TGTGCCACCAGTGGGAGGACTAGCGGAGTCACAGATACGCAGTATTTT. The genes are TRBV15 and TRBJ2-3; 10 positions match TRBD2. This CDR3 has 16 residues. The V segment lost 6 bases and the J segment 2 bases; nucleotides outside the gene matches: 8. Per germline, CDR1 LNHNV and CDR2 YYDKDF (reference sequence).